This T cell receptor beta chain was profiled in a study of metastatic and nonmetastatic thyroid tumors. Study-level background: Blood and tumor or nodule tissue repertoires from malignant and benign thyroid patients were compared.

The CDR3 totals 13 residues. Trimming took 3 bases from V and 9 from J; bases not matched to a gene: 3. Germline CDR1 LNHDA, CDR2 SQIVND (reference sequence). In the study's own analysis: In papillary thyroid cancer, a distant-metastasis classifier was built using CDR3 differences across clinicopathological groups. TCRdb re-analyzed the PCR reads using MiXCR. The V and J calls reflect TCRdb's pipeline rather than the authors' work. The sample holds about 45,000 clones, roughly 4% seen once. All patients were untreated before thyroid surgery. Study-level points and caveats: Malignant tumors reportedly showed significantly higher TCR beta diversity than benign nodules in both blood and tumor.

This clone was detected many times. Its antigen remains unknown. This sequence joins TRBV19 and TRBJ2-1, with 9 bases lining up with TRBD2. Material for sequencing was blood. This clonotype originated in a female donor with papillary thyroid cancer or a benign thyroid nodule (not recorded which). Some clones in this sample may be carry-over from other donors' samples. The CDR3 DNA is TGTGCCAGTAGTATCGGCGGGAGGGCTGAGCAGTTCTTC. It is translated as CASSIGGRAEQFF.